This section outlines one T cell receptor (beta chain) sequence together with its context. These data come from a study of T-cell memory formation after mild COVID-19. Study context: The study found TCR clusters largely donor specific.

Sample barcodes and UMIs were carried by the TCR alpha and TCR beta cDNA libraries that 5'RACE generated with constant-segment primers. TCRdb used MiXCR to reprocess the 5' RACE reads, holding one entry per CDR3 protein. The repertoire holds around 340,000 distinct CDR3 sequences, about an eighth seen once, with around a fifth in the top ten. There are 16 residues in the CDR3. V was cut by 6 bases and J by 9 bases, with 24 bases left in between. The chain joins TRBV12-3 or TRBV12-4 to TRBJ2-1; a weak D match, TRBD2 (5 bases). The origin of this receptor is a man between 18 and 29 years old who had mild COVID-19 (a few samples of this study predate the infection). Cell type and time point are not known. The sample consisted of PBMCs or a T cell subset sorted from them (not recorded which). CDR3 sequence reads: CASSPTQDGEGGEQFF. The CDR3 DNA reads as TGTGCCAGCAGCCCCACTCAGGACGGGGAAGGTGGTGAGCAGTTCTTC.